This TCR beta chain was identified in a study of blood T cell repertoires in COVID-19. Across the whole study: Researchers got acute and convalescent COVID-19 samples from the United States, Italy and Spain. PBMCs, B-cell-depleted T cells, or T cells provided the cDNA or gDNA that made up the material.

This clone was seen just once. The ends were cut back, 1 base at V and 3 bases at J, with 9 bases in the middle. The length of the CDR3 is 14 residues. The germline V gene has CDR1 MNHNY and CDR2 SVGAGI (reference sequence). The repertoire was sequenced with immunoSEQ multiplex PCR; TCRdb's copy has only in-frame clones and lacks some. The table includes roughly 91,000 clones, roughly 78% detected once. This chain uses TRBV6-6 with TRBJ1-1; TRBD1 might be the D (5 bases). Material: peripheral blood. This TCR came from a woman of 80 years or more with acute or convalescent COVID-19. CDR3 in amino acids: CASSYFKGDTEAFF. CDR3 nucleotide sequence: TGTGCCAGCAGTTACTTCAAAGGGGACACTGAAGCTTTCTTT.